Listed here are 32 T cell receptor beta chains from one sample, sequenced in a study of blood T cells in healthy people across ages. Primers used in a second PCR of about 7 to 12 cycles were a sample-barcoded 5' primer and a J-beta primer mix. MiXCR, applied by TCRdb to the 5' RACE reads, yields one record per CDR3 protein. The sample contains more than 1,000,000 distinct CDR3 sequences, 20% to 25% of which appear only once. These data also featured in a second study, about T cells of mothers and their children.

Sequenced: blood. Receptors were obtained from a girl aged 2-15 years in good health.

The V and J genes are TRBV6-5 and TRBJ1-1, with 7 nucleotides matching TRBD1. With 0 bases clipped from V and 7 bases from J, the junction kept 11 bases outside the gene matches. The CDR3 spans 16 residues. Germline V gene lookup returns CDR1 MNHEY and CDR2 SVGAGI. The CDR3 DNA sequence: TGTGCCAGCAGTTACTCGTGGCAGGGGGAAGAGGGTGAAGCTTTCTTT. It codes for CASSYSWQGEEGEAFF.

This clonotype occurred a few times. V gene TRBV29-1 combines with J gene TRBJ2-1; TRBD1 might be the D (6 bases). Germline V gene lookup returns CDR1 SQVTM and CDR2 ANQGSEA. Trimming removed 4 bases at V and 0 bases at J, with 19 bases between. This CDR3 has 17 amino acids. The CDR3 protein is CSVATGAYVSSYNEQFF. The CDR3 DNA reads TGCAGCGTTGCGACAGGTGCCTATGTTTCCTCCTACAATGAGCAGTTCTTC.

This clonotype was picked up a small number of times. This sequence joins TRBV6-1 and TRBJ1-1, with D hard to call. V was clipped by 7 bases and J by 3 bases, with 18 bases between them. The germline V gene has CDR1 MNHNS and CDR2 SASEGT. This CDR3 comprises 15 residues. The CDR3: CASTLRVAGDTEAFF. The DNA for the CDR3 is TGTGCCAGCACCCTAAGGGTGGCAGGAGACACTGAAGCTTTCTTT.

The CDR3 region is CASSQGPAGWGGYTF. The DNA of the CDR3 is TGTGCCAGCAGCCAAGGTCCGGCTGGATGGGGTGGCTACACCTTC. The rearrangement uses TRBV4-2 and TRBJ1-2; D uncertain. The germline gives CDR1 LGHNA, CDR2 YNFKEQ. CDR3 length equals 15 residues. V was trimmed by 1 base and J by 7 bases, leaving 16 bases between them.

This clonotype was detected only a few times. The chain carries TRBV11-2 and TRBJ1-2; D not certain. Germline V gene sequence: CDR1 SGHAT, CDR2 FQNNGV. With 5 bases removed from V and 11 bases from J, the gap between germline ends came to 15 bases. This CDR3 has 12 amino acids. The DNA of the CDR3 is TGTGCCAGCAGCCACGGAGTGTTGGGGTACACCTTC. Protein product: CASSHGVLGYTF.

The genes are TRBV11-2 and TRBJ2-1; a possible D gene is TRBD2 (6 bases). From germline, CDR1 is SGHAT and CDR2 FQNNGV. The V gene lost 1 base and the J gene lost 10 bases, with 11 bases spanning the gap. This CDR3 has 13 residues. The DNA of the CDR3 is TGTGCCAGCAGCTTAGGTGGCCTAGCGGAGCAGTTCTTC. Protein: CASSLGGLAEQFF.

The chain carries TRBV29-1 and TRBJ1-1; TRBD1 matches at 9 bases. The CDR3 sequence is 13 residues long. The ends lost 5 bases at V and 4 bases at J; junction bases unmatched: 5. Germline CDR1 and CDR2: SQVTM and ANQGSEA. DNA of the CDR3: TGCAGCGTTCCGGGACAGGGAGGCACTGAAGCTTTCTTT. Protein sequence: CSVPGQGGTEAFF.

The V and J genes are TRBV27 and TRBJ2-1; 9 bases map to TRBD1. The CDR3 loop spans 16 amino acids. J gave up 12 bases and V 4 bases, and 16 bases lay outside the gene matches. Germline CDR1 reads MNHEY; CDR2 reads SMNVEV (reference sequence). The CDR3 DNA sequence: TGTGCCAGCAGTTACCCGGGACAGGGCCTTAGGGGGCGGCAGTTCTTC. Its protein is CASSYPGQGLRGRQFF.

V gene TRBV27 combines with J gene TRBJ2-1; the D gene is possibly TRBD1 (5 bases). The CDR3 is 14 residues long. Between the trimmed V and J ends, which lost 4 bases and 7 bases, there was a span of 14 bases. CDR1 is MNHEY, CDR2 SMNVEV, per germline (reference sequence). The CDR3 here is CASSYIDRRNEQFF. In DNA form, the CDR3 reads TGTGCCAGCAGTTACATCGACAGACGGAATGAGCAGTTCTTC.

CDR3 sequence (DNA): TGTGCCAGCAGCCCACGCGGGGAGGGCTCCTACGAGCAGTACTTC. It specifies CASSPRGEGSYEQYF. This chain connects TRBV7-9 to TRBJ2-5; TRBD2 matches 7 bases. TRBJ2-7 explains the end of the DNA better; the J call may be wrong. Germline CDR1 SEHNR, CDR2 FQNEAQ (reference sequence). The CDR3 covers 15 residues.

This clonotype was observed a handful of times. The rearrangement links TRBV12-3 or TRBV12-4 to TRBJ2-3; 9 bases agree with TRBD2. The trim removed 2 bases at V and 5 bases at J, leaving 5 bases unmatched. The CDR3 has 15 residues. In nucleotides, the CDR3 is TGTGCCAGCAGTTTAAGCGGGGGGTCGGGAGATACGCAGTATTTT. It encodes CASSLSGGSGDTQYF.

This chain links TRBV7-2 with TRBJ2-5, with 8 bases matching TRBD1. The J call may be incorrect, as the DNA end agrees better with TRBJ2-7. Germline CDR1 reads SGHTA; CDR2 reads FQGNSA. CDR3 length equals 16 residues. CDR3 residues: CASSPPGGTLSYEQYF. In DNA form, the CDR3 reads TGTGCCAGCAGCCCGCCAGGGGGCACGCTTTCCTACGAGCAGTACTTC.

This clonotype has just a few counts. The chain links TRBV7-2 to TRBJ2-1, with D possibly being TRBD2 (6 bases). Trimming took 5 bases from V and 5 from J, leaving 16 bases between them. CDR1 is SGHTA, CDR2 FQGNSA, per germline. The CDR3 is 15 amino acids. The CDR3 loop reads CASSTTSGRDNEQFF. CDR3 sequence (DNA): TGTGCCAGCAGCACTACGAGCGGGCGGGACAATGAGCAGTTCTTC. Full variable domain (rest looked up from reference TRBV7-2 and TRBJ2-1): GAGVSQSPSNKVTEKGKDVELRCDPISGHTALYWYRQSLGQGLEFLIYFQGNSAPDKSGLPSDRFSAERTGGSVSTLTIQRTQQEDSAVYLCASSTTSGRDNEQFFGPGTRLTVL.

This clonotype was detected only a few times. This sequence joins TRBV29-1 and TRBJ2-5, with no clear D. The CDR3 sequence is 13 residues long. The V gene's germline CDR1 is SQVTM and CDR2 ANQGSEA. V lost 3 bases and J 2 bases, leaving 10 bases between the germline ends. CDR3 loop: CSVEVTSQETQYF. In DNA form, the CDR3 reads TGCAGCGTTGAGGTGACATCTCAAGAGACCCAGTACTTC. Full variable domain (missing parts from reference TRBV29-1 and TRBJ2-5): SAVISQKPSRDICQRGTSLTIQCQVDSQVTMMFWYRQQPGQSLTLIATANQGSEATYESGFVIDKFPISRPNLTFSTLTVSNMSPEDSSIYLCSVEVTSQETQYFGPGTRLLVL.

This clonotype was found a few times. The rearrangement joins TRBV7-9 to TRBJ1-4, with D possibly TRBD1 on 6 matching bases. V was shortened by 5 bases and J by 7 bases, with 20 bases between the two germline ends. There are 16 residues in the CDR3. Germline assignment: CDR1 SEHNR and CDR2 FQNEAQ (reference sequence). The CDR3 spells CASSLWEGGNGEKLFF. The CDR3 DNA sequence: TGTGCCAGCAGCCTATGGGAGGGGGGGAACGGTGAAAAACTGTTTTTT.

This clonotype was found a few times. This chain connects TRBV29-1 to TRBJ2-2; 8 nucleotides match TRBD2. The CDR3 extends over 13 amino acids. Losses at the gene ends were 5 bases for V and 5 bases for J; bases not matched to a gene: 4. The germline gives CDR1 SQVTM, CDR2 ANQGSEA. CDR3 nucleotide sequence: TGCAGCGTTCGGCTAGCGGGTACCGGGGAGCTGTTTTTT. Amino acid sequence: CSVRLAGTGELFF.

This clonotype was counted a few times. The chain has TRBV7-9 and TRBJ1-4; D is unresolved. This CDR3 comprises 16 residues. Germline CDR1 and CDR2: SEHNR and FQNEAQ (reference sequence). V lost 0 bases and J 7 bases, leaving 15 bases between the germline ends. This CDR3 is CASSLALVREGEKLFF. CDR3 sequence (DNA): TGTGCCAGCAGCTTAGCGCTTGTGAGAGAAGGTGAAAAACTGTTTTTT.

The chain employs TRBV9 and TRBJ1-1, with TRBD1 as a possible D gene (6 bases). CDR1 and CDR2 (germline): SGDLS, YYNGEE. This CDR3 comprises 16 residues. V shed 3 bases and J shed 0 bases, with 15 bases lying between them. In DNA form, the CDR3 reads TGTGCCAGCAGCGCTAGTTCGGGGGGCGTGAACACTGAAGCTTTCTTT. Its translation: CASSASSGGVNTEAFF.

Only a few counts were recorded for this clonotype. The rearrangement links TRBV5-1 to TRBJ1-1; D not certain. Trimming removed 5 bases from V and 7 bases from J, with 15 bases in between. The CDR3 runs to 13 residues. Germline V gene lookup returns CDR1 SGHRS and CDR2 YFSETQ. The CDR3 DNA reads TGCGCCAGCAGGGTCTACGAACGGGATGAAGCTTTCTTT. This encodes CASRVYERDEAFF.

This clonotype was seen many times. The V gene is TRBV27, the J gene TRBJ2-7; 9 nucleotides line up with TRBD1. The CDR3 has 14 residues. Germline-derived CDR1 and CDR2 are MNHEY and SMNVEV (reference sequence). Trimming removed 4 bases from V and 3 bases from J; junction bases left unmatched: 4. CDR3 residues: CASSSDRGSYEQYF. In nucleotides, the CDR3 is TGTGCCAGCAGTTCGGACAGGGGAAGCTACGAGCAGTACTTC.

J is TRBJ2-5 and V is TRBV6-1, with 7 bases matching TRBD2. The CDR3 totals 13 residues. Germline values: CDR1 MNHNS, CDR2 SASEGT. Trimming removed 7 bases from V and 0 bases from J; junction bases left unmatched: 2. The CDR3: CASKGLDQETQYF. CDR3 in DNA: TGTGCCAGCAAAGGACTAGACCAAGAGACCCAGTACTTC.

V usage is TRBV10-3 and J usage is TRBJ2-7, with D maybe TRBD1 (6 bases). With 6 bases removed from V and 3 bases from J, the gap between germline ends came to 15 bases. This CDR3 has 14 residues. Germline V gene lookup returns CDR1 ENHRY and CDR2 SYGVKD. The CDR3 bases are TGTGCCATCAGAGACCGGGACACCTTCTACGAGCAGTACTTC. Protein: CAIRDRDTFYEQYF.

This clonotype was picked up a small number of times. Possible read error: a much larger clone is one base away. The chain links TRBV15 to TRBJ2-5, with TRBD2 as a possible D gene (5 bases). The CDR3 has 14 residues. Germline lookup yields CDR1 LNHNV and CDR2 YYDKDF (reference sequence). CDR3 nucleotide sequence: TGTGCCATCAGCGACCGGGAATACGAAGAGACCCAGTACTTC. It specifies CAISDREYEETQYF.

Worth noting for this clonotype: Lacking the conserved final phenylalanine or tryptophan, this CDR3 likely reflects a read error. It is unclear where the CDR3 begins or ends on the DNA, so no DNA is shown, and the CDR3 is as TCRdb lists it. The chain joins TRBV13 to TRBJ2-7; the D call of TRBD1 is as the table states it, not checked on the DNA. The CDR3 numbers 12 amino acids, ends counted. CDR1 is PRHDT, CDR2 FYEKMQ, per germline (reference sequence). The CDR3 loop is CASSPFGTGINL.

The sample holds a few counts of this clonotype. V gene TRBV12-3 or TRBV12-4 combines with J gene TRBJ1-4; TRBD1 might be the D (6 bases). The CDR3 consists of 14 residues. Trimming removed 3 bases at V and 8 bases at J, with 13 bases between. The CDR3, as DNA: TGTGCCAGCAGTTTCGGGGGGCGGTTGGAAAAACTGTTTTTT. Its protein product is CASSFGGRLEKLFF.

The rearrangement joins TRBV13 to TRBJ2-5; TRBD2 agrees at 10 bases. Germline lookup yields CDR1 PRHDT and CDR2 FYEKMQ (reference sequence). The CDR3 is 15 residues long. Unmatched junction bases numbered 6, after V lost 4 bases and J lost 4 bases. CDR3 in amino acids: CASSSQSGGGETQYF. Written as DNA, the CDR3 is TGTGCCAGCAGCTCCCAAAGCGGGGGGGGAGAGACCCAGTACTTC.

The chain has TRBV6-6 and TRBJ2-5, with 8 bases fitting TRBD1. This CDR3 region has 13 residues. Germline-derived CDR1 and CDR2 are MNHNY and SVGAGI (reference sequence). The junction had 9 bases not matched to a gene; V was cut back by 10 bases and J by 5 bases. CDR3 in amino acids: CATLTGAGETQYF. The CDR3 bases are TGTGCCACCTTGACAGGGGCGGGGGAGACCCAGTACTTC.

This chain uses TRBV29-1 with TRBJ1-2; D gene unclear. CDR1 SQVTM and CDR2 ANQGSEA come from the germline V gene. The CDR3 has 13 amino acids. Trimming took off 1 base at V and 3 bases at J, with 9 bases between the two ends. CDR3 loop: CSVEVEEYYGYTF. The CDR3 DNA is TGCAGCGTTGAAGTGGAGGAGTACTATGGCTACACCTTC.

The chain links TRBV7-8 to TRBJ2-3; D is possibly TRBD1 or TRBD2 (5 bases each). CDR1 SGHVS and CDR2 FQNEAQ come from the germline V gene. Trimming removed 1 base from V and 4 bases from J, with 9 bases in between. The CDR3 is 14 amino acids. The CDR3 loop reads CASSLGDVPDTQYF. DNA of the CDR3: TGTGCCAGCAGCTTAGGGGACGTACCAGATACGCAGTATTTT.

V and J are TRBV12-3 or TRBV12-4 and TRBJ1-5; a possible D gene is TRBD1 (6 bases). V gave up 9 bases and J gave up 8 bases, with 20 bases separating them. The CDR3 is made up of 14 amino acids. The CDR3 reads CASSRTGTLEPQHF. The DNA for the CDR3 is TGTGCCAGTAGTAGAACAGGGACCTTAGAGCCCCAGCATTTT.

About this clonotype: A much larger clone lies a single base off, so this may be a read error. This chain uses TRBV20-1 with TRBJ2-7, with D possibly being TRBD1 or TRBD2 (7 bases each). The CDR3 has 11 amino acids. Germline V gene data show CDR1 as DFQATT and CDR2 as SNEGSKA (reference sequence). The CDR3 here is CSAVRGGERYF. In DNA, the CDR3 is TGCAGTGCTGTCAGGGGGGGCGAGCGGTACTTC.

The chain has TRBV6-5 and TRBJ2-3, with D possibly called TRBD1 or TRBD2 (6 bases each). V lost 6 bases and J lost 1, with 17 bases in between. The V gene's germline CDR1 is MNHEY and CDR2 SVGAGI. This CDR3 contains 16 residues. The CDR3, as DNA: TGTGCCAGCAGACCCTACTGGGGGGCCGGCACAGATACGCAGTATTTT. It encodes CASRPYWGAGTDTQYF.